This T cell receptor beta chain was retrieved from a study of T cell repertoires in cytomegalovirus infection. In the study overall: Public TCR beta signatures marked donors with CMV infection and the matching HLA. Overall study findings and caveats: Based on cumulative public TCR beta family frequency, carriers of CMV plus the relevant HLA were identified. The ex vivo response showed dominance by HLA-C-restricted CMV-specific TCR beta clonotypes.

This clonotype was observed many times. Its target is unknown. V lost 5 bases and J lost 6; bases outside the gene matches: 7. This CDR3 spans 13 amino acids. TCRdb analysed the reads with MiXCR anew, one entry per CDR3 protein. The sample yields roughly 230,000 distinct CDR3 sequences, 12% seen once. This sequence was found in a human donor in good health (CMV status not recorded). Some clones in this sample may be carry-over from other donors' samples. The chain uses TRBV12-3 or TRBV12-4 and TRBJ2-7; 7 bases align to TRBD1. Input material: PBMCs. The CDR3, as DNA: TGTGCCAGCAGTCGACCCGGGACAGTCGAGCAGTACTTC. Amino acids: CASSRPGTVEQYF.